This T cell receptor (beta chain) was observed in a study of OX40 agonist ivuxolimab in advanced cancers. Notes on the study in general: It was also the case that some nonresponders had low normalized T-cell clonal expansion. CD4+ and CD8+ blood T cells expanded clonally by week 6 at 0.1 to 3.0 mg/kg.

Cycle 7 day 1, cycle 4 day 1, and baseline were the timepoints at which blood was sampled. The repertoire was sequenced with immunoSEQ multiplex PCR; TCRdb's copy has only in-frame clones and lacks some. The sample gives about 63,000 clones, approximately 91% of which show up once; around 3.9% is in the top ten. This clone was counted only a few times. What it binds is not known. The TCR sequence derives from an adult with an advanced solid tumor such as melanoma, head and neck, liver or kidney cancer. Sequencing used CD4+ or CD8+ T cells sorted from blood, obtained in a trial of the OX40 agonist ivuxolimab.

This chain's CDR3 is CASRPQGVDNSPLHF. The CDR3 coding sequence is TGTGCCAGCAGACCACAGGGGGTAGATAATTCACCCCTCCACTTT. The chain has TRBV6-5 and TRBJ1-6; 8 positions match TRBD1. The CDR3 has 15 residues. Trimming took 6 bases from V and 5 from J; bases not matched to a gene: 6. The V gene's germline CDR1 is MNHEY and CDR2 SVGAGI.